The 5 T cell receptor beta chains below all came from one sample that was sequenced in a study of read filtering for tumor transcriptome and immune sequencing. This library used around 400 ng RNA and molecular barcoded adaptors spanning alpha/delta and beta/gamma chains. TCRdb processed the reads anew with MiXCR; each CDR3 protein has one entry. The sample has around 38,000 distinct CDR3 sequences, around 13% seen once. Sequenced: a population of CD138-negative cells sorted from bone marrow. All receptors come from a donor aged 40 or over with multiple myeloma.

This clonotype was observed at least ten times. This chain joins TRBV9 and TRBJ2-5; the D call may be TRBD1 or TRBD2 (5 bases each). This CDR3 has 15 residues. Looked up from germline, CDR1 is SGDLS and CDR2 is YYNGEE. V lost 4 bases and J 5 bases, leaving 18 bases between the germline ends. The CDR3 DNA is TGTGCCAGCAGCCAAACAGGAGGTCGGCGGGAGACCCAGTACTTC. Residues: CASSQTGGRRETQYF.

Ten or more counts support this clonotype. V is TRBV20-1 and J is TRBJ2-2, with TRBD1 identical over 8 bases. The CDR3 is made up of 15 amino acids. Trimming cost V 3 bases and J 1 base; bases outside gene matches: 4. The V gene's germline CDR1 is DFQATT and CDR2 SNEGSKA (reference sequence). The CDR3 sequence: CSASRQGMNTGELFF. CDR3 DNA sequence: TGCAGTGCTAGTCGACAGGGGATGAACACCGGGGAGCTGTTTTTT.

Many counts were recorded for this clonotype. The chain recombines TRBV4-3 with TRBJ1-1; 10 positions match TRBD1. V lost 5 bases, J lost 4 bases, and 16 bases stayed unmatched. The CDR3 is 18 residues long. Germline-derived CDR1 and CDR2 are LGHNA and YSLEER. CDR3 in amino acids: CASSRVPGQGRDGTEAFF. CDR3 bases: TGCGCCAGCAGCAGGGTTCCGGGACAGGGGAGGGACGGCACTGAAGCTTTCTTT.

This clonotype was recorded at least ten times. V usage is TRBV28 and J usage is TRBJ1-5; the D gene is possibly TRBD1 (5 bases). Germline CDR1 is MDHEN and CDR2 is SYDVKM. V shed 4 bases and J shed 2 bases, with 6 bases lying between them. The CDR3 runs to 13 residues. Written as DNA, the CDR3 is TGTGCCAGCAGTTGGGGGGGCAATCAGCCCCAGCATTTT. It specifies CASSWGGNQPQHF.

This clonotype came up many times. CDR3 in amino acids: CSVEEAHTEAFF. The CDR3 nucleotides read TGCAGCGTTGAAGAGGCCCACACTGAAGCTTTCTTT. This rearrangement joins TRBV29-1 to TRBJ1-1, with D uncertain. The germline V gene has CDR1 SQVTM and CDR2 ANQGSEA. The V gene lost 0 bases and the J gene lost 3 bases, with 5 bases spanning the gap. This CDR3 is 12 amino acids long.